This TCR beta chain came from a study of cytomegalovirus exposure and HLA in healthy donors (dated by TCRdb to between 2016 and 2019). Regarding the study in general: An earlier analysis of some 620 of the donors reported about 260 Gb of sequence data and 117 million unique TCR beta sequences obtained from approximately 180 million T cells. Around 320 gigabases of sequencing data and tens of millions of unique TCR sequences were included in an early release covering several hundred HLA-typed donors. Of the roughly 400 genotyped donors, roughly 80% were placed in the genetic ancestry cluster associated with self-reported Caucasian donors. The aim of the study was to test whether cataloging public T cell receptors could identify signatures of past pathogen exposure. The study profiled the T cell repertoires of hundreds of subjects by immunosequencing and related them to cytomegalovirus serostatus. Besides the first cohort of under 700 subjects, a separate validation cohort made up of 120 different subjects was used. To predict cytomegalovirus infection status, the study combined high-throughput TCR immunosequencing, statistical association of individual TCRs with disease status, and machine learning. A later analysis re-analyzed previously published TCR beta repertoires from 650 to 800 donors and added high-resolution HLA genotyping to study TCR occurrence patterns. Rather than using new phenotypic data, the later analysis identified candidate immune exposures from TCR beta sequences and from how often those sequences occurred across donors. In an earlier analysis of a few hundred of the donors, high-throughput TCR beta sequencing was used to judge whether each TCR beta V gene segment behaved as functional or pseudogenic. Alongside the repertoire data, information on donor age, sex, ethnicity and CMV serostatus was compiled. A later genetic analysis took genome-wide SNP genotypes for about 65% of the 666 donors and used that subset as a discovery cohort. All discovery cohort repertoires had been generated using a single sequencing platform. HLA typing covered class I and class II loci at four-digit resolution. The number of donors typed differed by locus, with roughly 620-630 for A, B, C, DRB1 and DQB1, 522 for DQA1, over 600 for DPA1, and 472 for DPB1. A handful of DR-DQ haplotypes were handled as single units for association and clustering because linkage in the cohort was strong. Among around 400 genotyped donors of the cohort, an average of around 250,000 unique TCR beta nucleotide sequences was sequenced per donor, of which approximately 18% were non-productive. What the work shows at the level of the full study, not this receptor alone: A later genetic analysis reported fewer N-insertions in productive TCRs among donors in an Asian-associated ancestry cluster than the roughly 700-donor mean. Immune exposure information for the cohort was limited to CMV serostatus. In vitro tests confirmed that a few of the cytomegalovirus-associated TCR beta chains recognize cytomegalovirus antigens. Correlated functional status among segregating V segments might reflect linkage disequilibrium, but an unknown experimental factor could not be ruled out. The classifier was reported to diagnose cytomegalovirus status with high specificity and sensitivity in both the original cohort and the validation cohort. Most TCR sequences were observed very rarely across donors, whereas some public TCRs were present in many individuals. Specific HLA alleles were associated with 16,951 TCR beta sequences at a false discovery rate of 0.05 in a later analysis. A cluster of highly shared sequence variants was judged likely to represent a technical artifact of the sequencing pipeline. A further reported finding was that TCR beta sequences accurately predicted the HLA-A and HLA-B alleles for most subjects in the first cohort. The 87-base-pair reads could not distinguish some IMGT-functional V segments, including TRBV6-2 and TRBV6-3, so those segments were excluded. When HLA alleles, especially DR and DQ, strongly co-occurred, attributing TCR associations to individual alleles was difficult. A later genetic analysis associated a missense DCLRE1C variant with V-gene and J-gene trimming of TCR beta chains, and an independent cohort replicated the association. The presence/absence analyses assumed that sequencing depth was roughly uniform across donors, and that assumption may not be true. Because counts were too low, roughly 16 rarely observed V segments, including chromosome 9 orphons, were excluded from the earlier analysis of 587 of the donors. In the study, about 150 TCR beta chains were listed as associated with cytomegalovirus. Most CMV-associated TCR beta chains appeared to be HLA-restricted in a later analysis, and the HLA associations seemed to be driven largely by CMV exposure. HLA typing was unavailable for some donors at each locus, so association tests used only the typed subset. Only TCR beta chains were sequenced in this cohort, and the absence of alpha or paired-chain data limited detectable features. In an earlier analysis of some 640 of the donors, most TCR beta V segments were observed in productive rearrangements about 87% or about 30% of the time, broadly matching IMGT annotations. In a later analysis, HLA-associated TCR beta chains showed more clonal expansion and lower generation probabilities than non-associated chains that were equally common. According to a later analysis, TCR association rates differed among HLA loci, with DRB1 alleles showing the most associated TCRs and HLA-C alleles showing the fewest. A later analysis reported that several top co-occurrence clusters appeared linked to parvovirus B19, influenza, CMV and Epstein-Barr virus. The authors suggested that the approach could potentially be generalized to other disease states and immunological phenotypes.

Via the germline V gene (reference sequence), CDR1 is GTSNPN and CDR2 SVGIG. The CDR3, cysteine through phenylalanine, is 12 amino acids long. The CDR3 DNA has 36 bases and is translated from base 1. Unmatched junction bases come to 3, with V trimmed by 3 bases and J by 5 bases. The cohort was made up of 650 to 700 healthy bone marrow donors. All cohort members were sampled while nominally healthy, although unrecorded immune exposures were likely present. The donor tested CMV seropositive and was one of the 289 seropositive cohort members. Each donor provided a peripheral blood sample, and peripheral blood mononuclear cells were used for TCR beta sequencing. The Qiagen DNeasy Blood Extraction Kit was used to extract genomic DNA from the blood cell samples. Remarks on this clone: The antigen it binds to is not known. Per-nucleotide qualities are absent, and no much larger clonotype sits a single base away.

Library prep was done by the immunoSEQ multiplex PCR assay. A mixture of 60 forward primers for TCR Vbeta segments and 13 reverse primers for TCR Jbeta segments was used in the multiplex PCR. The CDR3 region of rearranged TCR beta genes was amplified from genomic DNA with a multiplex PCR assay. The Illumina HiSeq System was used to sequence the amplified TCR beta libraries as 87-base-pair reads. Per the authors' processing: A later analysis tallied 75 million to 85 million unique TCR beta chains across the 600 to 700 repertoires, and about 10 million of those chains were shared by two or more donors. Raw reads were error-corrected and collapsed into unique sequences by a nearest-neighbor algorithm in which closely related sequences were merged to remove PCR and sequencing errors. CDR3 sequences were aligned to IMGT reference sequences to assign V, D and J gene segments. For a sequence to be retained, a match of at least six nucleotides was required to both a V gene segment and a J gene segment. Rearrangements were called productive when the CDR3 lacked stop codons and stayed in frame with V and J; all others were non-productive. Following IMGT convention, CDR3 was defined as the stretch from the second conserved V-encoded cysteine up to the conserved J-encoded phenylalanine. Sequences without an unambiguous match to a single V gene segment were excluded from the earlier analysis of 450 to 750 of the donors. An earlier analysis of several hundred of the donors called V segments functional above 56.7% productive rearrangements and segregating when the between-donor standard deviation exceeded 5%. A statistical classification framework was built to diagnose cytomegalovirus status from the catalog of TCR beta chain sequences. In a later analysis, TCR nucleotide sequences were compared against IMGT/GENE-DB human TR gene sequences so that V and J genes could be assigned. Using the TCRdist pipeline, a later analysis assigned CDR3 sequences along with most-parsimonious VDJ recombination scenarios. A later analysis defined each TCR beta chain by its CDR3 amino acid sequence plus V-gene family, and excluded reads lacking a unique V-gene family. To address suspected cross-contamination and a sequencing artifact, a later analysis removed under 600 highly shared, low-generation-probability nucleotide sequences. In a later analysis, a clonal expansion index for each public chain was calculated from normalized within-repertoire ranks of inferred template counts. In a later analysis, generation probabilities were computed with a VDJ recombination model fitted to out-of-frame rearrangements, and the resulting probabilities were checked against IGoR. Hypergeometric tests were used in a later analysis to score TCR-TCR, TCR-HLA and TCR-CMV co-occurrence, with a repertoire-size bias correction applied to the TCR pairs. To estimate false discovery rates, a later analysis permuted the HLA or CMV assignments 20 times. In a later analysis, co-occurring TCRs were grouped using DBSCAN, and TCRdist sequence similarity was added for clustering within HLA-allele-positive subsets. Co-occurrence clustering excluded repertoires with fewer than 30,000 or more than 120,000 public chains, plus five with anomalous nucleotide sharing. TCRdb retrieved this table from immuneACCESS and kept in-frame rearrangements only. Not all clones are present; in checked studies, unresolved V genes account for under half, and no reason is known for the remainder. V and J calls and clone size are given by that table; D and trimming were obtained from the DNA. Recorded for this sample are approximately 100,000 clones; around three quarters of them occurred a single time. The ten largest clones add up to 4.1% of the sample.

Sequenced material: PBMCs. This TCR derives from a female donor in good health and CMV-seropositive. Recombination joined TRBV30 with TRBJ2-5; TRBD2 aligns with 7 central bases. The CDR3 protein is CAWRRGMETQYF. The DNA reads as follows: TGTGCCTGGAGGCGGGGGATGGAGACCCAGTACTTC.